This TCR beta chain was identified in a study of naive and memory T cell subsets. Whole-study results and caveats: A few larger clonotypes appeared in naive repertoires, especially CD8, possibly memory cells re-expressing CD45RA.

With respect to this clonotype: Its antigen is still unknown.

V lost 0 bases, J lost 0 bases, and 6 bases lay in between. The germline CDR1 and CDR2 sequences are MNHEY and SVGAGI. The CDR3 has 15 residues. Both TRBC1 and TRBC2 were covered by a beta constant-region primer of two equimolar oligonucleotides. Nested alpha and beta constant-region primers with the SP2 primer drove four PCR rounds on ligated cDNA. TCRdb reprocessed the UMI-ligation and nested PCR reads via MiXCR and lists one record per CDR3 protein. The data contain over 130,000 distinct CDR3 sequences, approximately 20% of them singletons. This chain connects TRBV6-5 to TRBJ1-5; no reliable D call. The TCR comes from a human donor in good health. The specimen was naive CD8+ T cells from blood. CDR3 region: CASSYSGYSNQPQHF. Written as DNA, the CDR3 is TGTGCCAGCAGTTACTCCGGTTATAGCAATCAGCCCCAGCATTTT.